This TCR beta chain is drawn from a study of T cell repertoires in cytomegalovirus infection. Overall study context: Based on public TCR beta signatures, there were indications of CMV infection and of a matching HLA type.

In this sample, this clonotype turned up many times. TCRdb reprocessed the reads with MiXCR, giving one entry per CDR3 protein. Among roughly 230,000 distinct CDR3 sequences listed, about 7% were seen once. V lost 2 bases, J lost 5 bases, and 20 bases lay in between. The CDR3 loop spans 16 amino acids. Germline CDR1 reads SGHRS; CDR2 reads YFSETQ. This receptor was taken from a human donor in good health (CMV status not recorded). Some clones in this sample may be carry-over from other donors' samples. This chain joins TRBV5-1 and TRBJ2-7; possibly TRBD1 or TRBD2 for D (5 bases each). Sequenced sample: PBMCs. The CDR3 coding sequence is TGCGCCAGCAGCTTATCTGCGAGGGGAATCATGGACGAGCAGTACTTC. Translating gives CASSLSARGIMDEQYF. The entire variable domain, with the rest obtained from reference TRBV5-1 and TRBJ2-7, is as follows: KAGVTQTPRYLIKTRGQQVTLSCSPISGHRSVSWYQQTPGQGLQFLFEYFSETQRNKGNFPGRFSGRQFSNSRSEMNVSTLELGDSALYLCASSLSARGIMDEQYFGPGTRLTVT.